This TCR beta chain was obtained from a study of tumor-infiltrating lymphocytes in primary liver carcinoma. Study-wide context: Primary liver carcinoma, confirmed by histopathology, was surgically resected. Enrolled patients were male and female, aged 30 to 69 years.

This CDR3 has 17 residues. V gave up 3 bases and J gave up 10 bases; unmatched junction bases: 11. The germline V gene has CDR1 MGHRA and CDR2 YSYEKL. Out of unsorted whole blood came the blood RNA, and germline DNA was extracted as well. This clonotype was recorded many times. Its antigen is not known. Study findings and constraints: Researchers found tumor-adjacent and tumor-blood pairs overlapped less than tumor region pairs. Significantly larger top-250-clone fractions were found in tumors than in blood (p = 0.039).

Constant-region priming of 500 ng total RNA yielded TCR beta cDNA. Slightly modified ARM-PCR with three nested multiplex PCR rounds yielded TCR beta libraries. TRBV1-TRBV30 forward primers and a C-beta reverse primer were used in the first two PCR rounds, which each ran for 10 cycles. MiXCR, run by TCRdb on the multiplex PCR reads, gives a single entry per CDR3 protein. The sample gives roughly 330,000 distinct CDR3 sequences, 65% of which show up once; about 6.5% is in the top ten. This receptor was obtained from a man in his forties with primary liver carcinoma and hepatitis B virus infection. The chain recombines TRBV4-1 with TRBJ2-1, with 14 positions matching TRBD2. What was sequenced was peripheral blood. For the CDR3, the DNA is TGCGCCAGCAGCCAGGGACTAGCGGGAGCTTTCGGGCGGGAGCAGTTCTTC. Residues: CASSQGLAGAFGREQFF.